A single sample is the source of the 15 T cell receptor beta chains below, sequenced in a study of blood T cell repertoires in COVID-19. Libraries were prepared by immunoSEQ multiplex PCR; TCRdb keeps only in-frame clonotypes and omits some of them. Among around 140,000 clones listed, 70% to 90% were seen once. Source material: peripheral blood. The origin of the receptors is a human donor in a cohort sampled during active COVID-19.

The CDR3 nucleotides are TGTGCCAGTAGTACCACCGCAGGGTACGAGACCCAGTACTTC. Amino acids: CASSTTAGYETQYF. The chain is built from TRBV19 and TRBJ2-5; D is perhaps TRBD1 (5 bases). The germline gives CDR1 LNHDA, CDR2 SQIVND (reference sequence). V gave up 4 bases and J gave up 5 bases, with 14 bases separating them. This CDR3 region has 14 residues. The full variable domain, with the rest looked up from reference TRBV19 and TRBJ2-5, is DGGITQSPKYLFRKEGQNVTLSCEQNLNHDAMYWYRQDPGQGLRLIYYSQIVNDFQKGDIAEGYSVSREKKESFPLTVTSAQKNPTAFYLCASSTTAGYETQYFGPGTRLLVL.

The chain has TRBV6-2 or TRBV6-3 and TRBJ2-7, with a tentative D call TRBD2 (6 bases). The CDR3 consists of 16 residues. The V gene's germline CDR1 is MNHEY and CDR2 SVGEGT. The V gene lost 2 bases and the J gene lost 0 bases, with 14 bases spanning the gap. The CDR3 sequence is CASSYTWDWSSYEQYF. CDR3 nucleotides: TGTGCCAGCAGTTACACCTGGGACTGGAGCTCCTACGAGCAGTACTTC.

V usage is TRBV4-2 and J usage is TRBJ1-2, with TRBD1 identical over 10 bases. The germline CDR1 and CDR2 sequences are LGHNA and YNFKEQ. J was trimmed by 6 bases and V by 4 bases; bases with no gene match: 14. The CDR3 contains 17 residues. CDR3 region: CASSPALGTGDRNGYTF. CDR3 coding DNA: TGTGCCAGCAGCCCAGCCCTAGGGACAGGGGACCGCAATGGCTACACCTTC.

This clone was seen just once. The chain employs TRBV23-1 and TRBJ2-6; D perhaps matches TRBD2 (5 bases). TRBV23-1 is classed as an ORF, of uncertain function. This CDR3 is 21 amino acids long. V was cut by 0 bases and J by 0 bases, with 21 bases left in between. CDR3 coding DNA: TGCGCCAGCAGTCAATCGATAGGACTCAACCACGAAATCTCTGGGGCCAACGTCCTGACTTTC. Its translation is CASSQSIGLNHEISGANVLTF.

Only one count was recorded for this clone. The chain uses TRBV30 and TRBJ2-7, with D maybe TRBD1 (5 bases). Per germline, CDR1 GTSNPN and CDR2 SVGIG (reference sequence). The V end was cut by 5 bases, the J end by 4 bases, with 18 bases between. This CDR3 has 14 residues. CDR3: CAWGPGSTRYEQYF. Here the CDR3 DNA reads TGTGCCTGGGGCCCAGGGTCGACCCGGTACGAGCAGTACTTC.

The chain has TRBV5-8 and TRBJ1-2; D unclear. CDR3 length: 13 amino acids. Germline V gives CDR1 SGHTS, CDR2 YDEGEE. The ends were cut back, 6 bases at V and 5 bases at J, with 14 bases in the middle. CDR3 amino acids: CASTPRPGYGYTF. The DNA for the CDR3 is TGTGCCAGCACCCCCCGCCCGGGGTATGGCTACACCTTC. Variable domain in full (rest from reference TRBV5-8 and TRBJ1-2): EAGVTQSPTHLIKTRGQQATLRCSPISGHTSVYWYQQALGLGLQFLLWYDEGEERNRGNFPPRFSGRQFPNYSSELNVNALELEDSALYLCASTPRPGYGYTFGSGTRLTVV.

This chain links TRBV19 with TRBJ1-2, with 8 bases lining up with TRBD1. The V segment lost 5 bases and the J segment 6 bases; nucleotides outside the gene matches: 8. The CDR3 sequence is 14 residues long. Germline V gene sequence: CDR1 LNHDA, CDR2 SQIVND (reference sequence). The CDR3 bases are TGTGCCAGTAGTGACTGGACAGGGCCTAATGGCTACACCTTC. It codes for CASSDWTGPNGYTF.

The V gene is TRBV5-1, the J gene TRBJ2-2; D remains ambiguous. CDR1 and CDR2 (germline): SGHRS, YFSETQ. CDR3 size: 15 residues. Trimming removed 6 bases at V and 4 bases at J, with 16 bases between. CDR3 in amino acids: CASTNYRPGTGELFF. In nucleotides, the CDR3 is TGCGCCAGCACCAACTACCGACCCGGCACCGGGGAGCTGTTTTTT.

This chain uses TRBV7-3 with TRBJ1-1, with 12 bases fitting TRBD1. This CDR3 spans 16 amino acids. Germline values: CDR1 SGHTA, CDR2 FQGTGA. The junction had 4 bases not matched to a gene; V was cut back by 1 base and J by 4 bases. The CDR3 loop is CASSLRDRGLGTEAFF. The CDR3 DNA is TGTGCCAGCAGCTTAAGGGACAGGGGGCTCGGCACTGAAGCTTTCTTT.

CDR3 in amino acids: CASSKRENQETQYF. CDR3 bases: TGTGCCAGCAGTAAGCGGGAAAACCAAGAGACCCAGTACTTC. The chain couples TRBV6-5 to TRBJ2-5; 7 nucleotides match TRBD2. Trimming at V came to 5 bases and at J to 0 bases, leaving 3 bases not matched to a gene. Per the germline V gene, CDR1 is MNHEY and CDR2 is SVGAGI. This CDR3 contains 14 residues.

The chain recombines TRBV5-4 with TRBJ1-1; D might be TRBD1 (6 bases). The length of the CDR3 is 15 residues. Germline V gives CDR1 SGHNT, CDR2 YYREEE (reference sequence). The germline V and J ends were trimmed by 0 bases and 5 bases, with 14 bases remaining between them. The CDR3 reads CASSLEGARGTEAFF. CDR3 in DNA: TGTGCCAGCAGCTTGGAAGGGGCGAGGGGGACTGAAGCTTTCTTT.

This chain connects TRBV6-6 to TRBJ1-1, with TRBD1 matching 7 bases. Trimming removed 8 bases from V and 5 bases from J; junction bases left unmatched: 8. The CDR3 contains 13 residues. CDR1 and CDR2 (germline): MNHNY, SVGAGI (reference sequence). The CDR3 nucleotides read TGTGCCAGCCGCACAGGGGCTTGGACTGAAGCTTTCTTT. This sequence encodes CASRTGAWTEAFF.

The CDR3 DNA reads as TGTGCCATCAGTGGTGGCGGAAATGAGCAGTTCTTC. Its translation: CAISGGGNEQFF. V usage is TRBV10-3 and J usage is TRBJ2-1; D is ambiguous. Looked up from germline, CDR1 is ENHRY and CDR2 is SYGVKD. Between the trimmed V and J ends, which lost 4 bases and 7 bases, there was a span of 8 bases. CDR3 length: 12 amino acids.

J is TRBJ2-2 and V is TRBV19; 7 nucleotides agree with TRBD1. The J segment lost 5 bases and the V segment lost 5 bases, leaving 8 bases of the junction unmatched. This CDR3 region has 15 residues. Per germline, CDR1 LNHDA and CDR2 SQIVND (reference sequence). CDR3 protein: CASSPTQGVTGELFF. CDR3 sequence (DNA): TGTGCCAGTAGTCCGACCCAGGGGGTTACCGGGGAGCTGTTTTTT.

DNA of the CDR3: TGTGCCTGGAGTGCCGGAAGGGCTAGCACCATACCCAATGAGCAGTTCTTC. Translated: CAWSAGRASTIPNEQFF. The gene calls are TRBV30 and TRBJ2-1; a weak D match, TRBD2 (5 bases). The CDR3 length is 17 residues. Germline values: CDR1 GTSNPN, CDR2 SVGIG (reference sequence). Trimming removed 1 base from V and 6 bases from J, with 22 bases in between.